The 18 T cell receptor beta chains in this list originate from one sample, sequenced in a study of T cells after yellow fever vaccination (dated by TCRdb to the late 2010s). Library preparation was by 5' RACE. These reads were obtained on an Illumina HiSeq 2500. TCRdb trimmed public reads at Q25 via fastp, called clones via MiXCR and kept in-frame beta chains. Entries are consolidated by CDR3 protein sequence, retaining the most common genes and DNA. The sample contains a few hundred thousand distinct CDR3 sequences, 8% to 10% of them found a single time. The top ten clonotypes cover 18% of the sample. Read against the paper, the sample's treatment or condition label means: live attenuated yellow fever vaccine strain. The sample consisted of PBMCs, taken on the day of the first yellow fever vaccination. The source of these receptors is a man aged 18 to 29 who received the YFV17D yellow fever vaccine.

The rearrangement links TRBV5-1 to TRBJ1-1; 8 nucleotides match TRBD1. The CDR3 extends over 15 amino acids. Trimming removed 2 bases from V and 4 bases from J; junction bases left unmatched: 7. CDR1 is SGHRS, CDR2 YFSETQ, per germline. The CDR3 DNA reads TGCGCCAGCAGCTTATTACAGGGGACAGGCACTGAAGCTTTCTTT. Encoded protein: CASSLLQGTGTEAFF.

This clonotype was detected many times. The rearrangement uses TRBV12-3 or TRBV12-4 and TRBJ2-3; 7 bases line up with TRBD2. The V gene end was trimmed by 6 bases and the J gene end by 2 bases; junction bases not matched to a gene: 5. This CDR3 is 14 amino acids long. The CDR3 nucleotides read TGTGCCAGCAGAATGACTAGCCTCACAGATACGCAGTATTTT. As protein: CASRMTSLTDTQYF.

In its sample, this clonotype was seen a few times. The chain uses TRBV6-2 or TRBV6-3 and TRBJ2-2; no firm D call. V lost 7 bases, J lost 6 bases, and 18 bases lay in between. The germline V gene has CDR1 MNHEY and CDR2 SVGEGT. This CDR3 is built from 15 residues. Here the CDR3 DNA reads TGTGCCAGCACCTCCGACCGGTTGAGGCCCGGGGAGCTGTTTTTT. Protein sequence: CASTSDRLRPGELFF.

In this sample, this clonotype turned up many times. This chain uses TRBV9 with TRBJ2-1; the D gene is possibly TRBD2 (6 bases). From germline, CDR1 is SGDLS and CDR2 YYNGEE. V lost 0 bases and J 0 bases, leaving 10 bases between the germline ends. The CDR3 sequence is 16 residues long. CDR3 loop: CASSVGLEGSYNEQFF. For the CDR3, the DNA is TGTGCCAGCAGCGTAGGCCTGGAGGGCTCCTACAATGAGCAGTTCTTC. The full variable domain, completed using reference TRBV9 and TRBJ2-1, is DSGVTQTPKHLITATGQRVTLRCSPRSGDLSVYWYQQSLDQGLQFLIQYYNGEERAKGNILERFSAQQFPDLHSELNLSSLELGDSALYFCASSVGLEGSYNEQFFGPGTRLTVL.

In its sample, this clonotype was seen a few times. V gene TRBV7-2 combines with J gene TRBJ1-1, with 9 bases that match TRBD1. Per the germline V gene, CDR1 is SGHTA and CDR2 is FQGNSA. J gave up 7 bases and V 5 bases, and 8 bases lay outside the gene matches. CDR3 length: 14 amino acids. The DNA of the CDR3 is TGTGCCAGCAGCCCGAGGACAGGGGCGATTGAAGCTTTCTTT. Protein sequence: CASSPRTGAIEAFF.

This clonotype appeared a few times. The chain has TRBV5-1 and TRBJ2-1; 9 nucleotides agree with TRBD2. Per the germline V gene, CDR1 is SGHRS and CDR2 is YFSETQ. V gave up 4 bases and J gave up 1 base; unmatched junction bases: 12. The CDR3 is 18 residues long. The CDR3 DNA reads as TGCGCCAGCAGCCCCACGCGGGGGGGGCGGGGATCCTACAATGAGCAGTTCTTC. Residues: CASSPTRGGRGSYNEQFF.

This clonotype was detected a few times. The chain has TRBV5-1 and TRBJ1-3, with 7 bases fitting TRBD1. The CDR3 consists of 17 residues. V trimming: 3 bases; J trimming: 0 bases; junction bases outside the gene matches: 9. Germline V gene data show CDR1 as SGHRS and CDR2 as YFSETQ. The CDR3 nucleotides are TGCGCCAGCAGCTCGACAGGGATTCAAGCCTCTGGAAACACCATATATTTT. It encodes CASSSTGIQASGNTIYF.

This clonotype has a handful of counts. The rearrangement uses TRBV6-2 or TRBV6-3 and TRBJ1-6, with 7 nucleotides matching TRBD1. The CDR3 sequence is 18 residues long. V dropped 6 bases and J dropped 0; count of bases not matched to a gene: 11. CDR1 is MNHEY and CDR2 is SVGEGT in the germline V gene. The CDR3 sequence: CASSPQPGQSSYNSPLHF. The CDR3 nucleotides are TGTGCCAGCAGCCCTCAACCGGGACAGAGCTCCTATAATTCACCCCTCCACTTT.

In its sample, this clonotype was seen a few times. The rearrangement joins TRBV10-3 to TRBJ1-2, with D possibly being TRBD1 (6 bases). The CDR3 is made up of 13 amino acids. Germline V gene data show CDR1 as ENHRY and CDR2 as SYGVKD. Trimming took off 6 bases at V and 4 bases at J, with 12 bases between the two ends. CDR3 sequence reads: CAIRRTDSYGYTF. CDR3 in DNA: TGTGCCATCAGGAGGACAGACAGCTATGGCTACACCTTC.

At least ten counts were recorded for this clonotype. The J gene is TRBJ1-5, the V gene TRBV10-3; D remains ambiguous. The germline V and J ends were trimmed by 1 base and 4 bases, with 8 bases remaining between them. This CDR3 has 14 amino acids. Germline CDR1 reads ENHRY; CDR2 reads SYGVKD. The CDR3 coding sequence is TGTGCCATCAGTGAGTTCTTGGAGAATCAGCCCCAGCATTTT. It yields the protein CAISEFLENQPQHF.

The V and J genes are TRBV7-3 and TRBJ1-1; no clear D gene. V lost 8 bases and J lost 1, with 11 bases in between. Germline CDR1 is SGHTA and CDR2 is FQGTGA. The CDR3 extends over 13 amino acids. The DNA of the CDR3 is TGTGCCAGCCGCCAAGGGCAGAACACTGAAGCTTTCTTT. Translating it yields CASRQGQNTEAFF.

This chain links TRBV11-2 with TRBJ2-6; D uncertain. The V end was cut by 0 bases, the J end by 1 base, with 10 bases between. This CDR3 is 17 amino acids long. Germline V CDR1 and CDR2: SGHAT, FQNNGV. CDR3 nucleotide sequence: TGTGCCAGCAGCTTAGATCCTGGGGAATCTGGGGCCAACGTCCTGACTTTC. Encoded protein: CASSLDPGESGANVLTF.

This clonotype was counted only a few times. The rearrangement uses TRBV11-2 and TRBJ2-7; D unresolved. V was pared by 5 bases and J by 8 bases, with 19 bases between. This CDR3 is built from 14 residues. The germline V gene encodes CDR1 SGHAT and CDR2 FQNNGV. The CDR3 loop is CASSDSILSYKQYV. Here the CDR3 DNA reads TGTGCCAGCAGCGACTCTATCCTTAGTTACAAGCAGTACGTC.

This rearrangement joins TRBV6-5 to TRBJ2-3; a possible D gene is TRBD2 (6 bases). The CDR3 runs 15 residues. Germline V gene sequence: CDR1 MNHEY, CDR2 SVGAGI. Trimming pared 2 bases from V and 3 bases from J, leaving 12 bases between. The CDR3 coding sequence is TGTGCCAGCAGTTACGCGTGGGGGGAGACAGATACGCAGTATTTT. Amino acids: CASSYAWGETDTQYF.

The chain carries TRBV5-5 and TRBJ2-7, with D unclear. Deletions cut 0 bases from V and 3 bases from J, with 10 bases between. The CDR3 has 14 amino acids. Germline loops: CDR1 SGHKS, CDR2 YYEKEE (reference sequence). The DNA of the CDR3 is TGTGCCAGCAGCTTGGTTCTGGGTCTCTACGAGCAGTACGTC. Its translation is CASSLVLGLYEQYV.

This clonotype showed up just a few times. The rearrangement joins TRBV5-6 to TRBJ1-1; 9 bases are a match to TRBD1. From germline, CDR1 is SGHDT and CDR2 YYEEEE. There are 15 residues in the CDR3. The V segment lost 1 base and the J segment 2 bases; nucleotides outside the gene matches: 3. The chain's CDR3 is CASSLPDRGNTEAFF. Here the CDR3 DNA reads TGTGCCAGCAGCTTGCCGGACAGGGGTAACACTGAAGCTTTCTTT.

This clonotype was observed a few times. This rearrangement joins TRBV20-1 to TRBJ2-3; TRBD2 matches 13 bases. Germline-derived CDR1 and CDR2 are DFQATT and SNEGSKA (reference sequence). CDR3 length: 15 residues. The V and J ends lost 5 bases and 0 bases, in that order; junction bases with no gene match: 2. For the CDR3, the DNA is TGCAGTGCTGGACTAGCGGGGGCTAGCACAGATACGCAGTATTTT. Amino acids: CSAGLAGASTDTQYF.

This clonotype was seen a few times. The gene calls are TRBV20-1 and TRBJ1-2, with D possibly TRBD1 on 6 matching bases. Germline V CDR1 and CDR2: DFQATT, SNEGSKA (reference sequence). Trimming left V 3 bases short and J 2 bases short, with 13 bases between. This CDR3 comprises 14 residues. The DNA for the CDR3 is TGCAGTGCTAGGGGGGCGGACTCAAACTATGGCTACACCTTC. Translation gives CSARGADSNYGYTF.